Shown below are 8 T cell receptor beta chains from a single sample sequenced in a study of blood T cell repertoires in COVID-19. Profiled with immunoSEQ multiplex PCR; TCRdb holds only in-frame clones, not every one. The repertoire holds 250,000 to 300,000 clones, with about nine tenths as singletons. Sequencing was performed on PBMCs or T cells enriched from blood (not recorded which). All receptors come from a woman aged 50 to 65 who had been exposed to COVID-19.

J is TRBJ2-5 and V is TRBV4-2; 7 nucleotides line up with TRBD2. Germline V CDR1 and CDR2: LGHNA, YNFKEQ. V lost 1 base and J lost 0; bases outside the gene matches: 2. This CDR3 has 15 residues. CDR3 nucleotides: TGTGCCAGCAGCCAAGCGGCGGGGGACCAAGAGACCCAGTACTTC. Translating gives CASSQAAGDQETQYF.

The chain employs TRBV27 and TRBJ2-2; 9 nucleotides line up with TRBD1. The CDR3 is 14 residues long. Per germline, CDR1 MNHEY and CDR2 SMNVEV (reference sequence). V shed 6 bases and J 1 base; nucleotides not matched to a gene: 0. For the CDR3, the DNA is TGTGCCAGCAGGGGACAGGGGAACACCGGGGAGCTGTTTTTT. Protein: CASRGQGNTGELFF.

The V call is TRBV4-1, the J call TRBJ2-3, with D maybe TRBD2 (6 bases). Germline CDR1 reads MGHRA; CDR2 reads YSYEKL. Between the trimmed V and J ends, which lost 5 bases and 4 bases, there was a span of 19 bases. The CDR3 runs 16 residues. The CDR3 sequence is CASSDGGLSLADTQYF. The CDR3 DNA sequence: TGCGCCAGCAGCGATGGGGGGTTGTCACTGGCAGATACGCAGTATTTT.

The CDR3 spells CASSVATAQGNSGANVLTF. The DNA of the CDR3 is TGTGCCAGCAGCGTAGCTACGGCACAGGGAAACTCTGGGGCCAACGTCCTGACTTTC. The J gene is TRBJ2-6, the V gene TRBV9, with D maybe TRBD1 (6 bases). Germline V gene lookup returns CDR1 SGDLS and CDR2 YYNGEE. The germline V and J ends were trimmed by 0 bases and 0 bases, with 16 bases remaining between them. The CDR3 consists of 19 residues.

This chain joins TRBV5-1 and TRBJ2-1; 10 bases match TRBD2. Germline V gene lookup returns CDR1 SGHRS and CDR2 YFSETQ. The CDR3 covers 18 residues. Trimming at V came to 1 base and at J to 7 bases, leaving 14 bases not matched to a gene. CDR3 sequence reads: CASSLSATSGYEGNEQFF. In DNA, the CDR3 is TGCGCCAGCAGCTTGTCGGCGACTAGCGGGTACGAAGGAAATGAGCAGTTCTTC. Full variable domain (remainder filled in from reference TRBV5-1 and TRBJ2-1): KAGVTQTPRYLIKTRGQQVTLSCSPISGHRSVSWYQQTPGQGLQFLFEYFSETQRNKGNFPGRFSGRQFSNSRSEMNVSTLELGDSALYLCASSLSATSGYEGNEQFFGPGTRLTVL.

This chain uses TRBV19 with TRBJ1-2; tentative D call: TRBD1 (5 bases). This CDR3 contains 13 residues. V dropped 3 bases and J dropped 8 bases, with 13 bases sitting between them. Per the germline V gene, CDR1 is LNHDA and CDR2 is SQIVND (reference sequence). As DNA, the CDR3 is TGTGCCAGTAGTATCGGGCAGGGAAGCGGCTACACCTTC. The encoded protein is CASSIGQGSGYTF.

The rearrangement joins TRBV28 to TRBJ1-1; tentatively, D is TRBD1 (5 bases). The CDR3 runs to 13 residues. V lost 8 bases and J 5 bases, leaving 15 bases between the germline ends. Germline V gives CDR1 MDHEN, CDR2 SYDVKM. In nucleotides, the CDR3 is TGTGCCAGCTTCCCGGGGGGAGGAACTGAAGCTTTCTTT. This sequence encodes CASFPGGGTEAFF.

V and J are TRBV2 and TRBJ2-2; D might be TRBD1 (6 bases). This CDR3 region has 14 residues. V lost 7 bases and J 7 bases, leaving 16 bases between the germline ends. The V gene's germline CDR1 is SNHLY and CDR2 FYNNEI. The CDR3 loop reads CASILQGTGGELFF. The CDR3 DNA follows: TGTGCCAGCATCCTACAGGGTACGGGCGGGGAGCTGTTTTTT.